A selection of T cell receptor beta chains follows, all from one sample in a study of T-cell memory formation after mild COVID-19. One entry per CDR3 protein, called by TCRdb with MiXCR from the 5' RACE reads. The sample consists of a few hundred thousand distinct CDR3 sequences, 20% to 25% of them appearing once. The sample consisted of PBMCs or a T cell subset sorted from them (not recorded which). The receptors come from an adult woman who had mild COVID-19 (a few samples of this study predate the infection). Cell type and time point are not known. Both conserved end residues are part of each CDR3. The D gene is left open where the match is weak. Clone sizes are given selectively: once, few, many, or a class where the clone is expanded.

size,D,V,J,DNA,CDR3
-,TRBD2,TRBV24-1,TRBJ2-3,TGTGCCACCAGTGATTGGAGGACTAGCGGGACTAGCACAGATACGCAGTATTTT,CATSDWRTSGTSTDTQYF
-,TRBD1,TRBV25-1,TRBJ2-1,TGTGCCAGCAGTGGCCCGGGACAGGGCCCTCCGAGCTCCTACAATGAGCAGTTCTTC,CASSGPGQGPPSSYNEQFF
-,-,TRBV7-8,TRBJ2-3,TGTGCCAGCAGCTTAGGTTTGGTAGCTAGCAGAAGCACAGATACGCAGTATTTT,CASSLGLVASRSTDTQYF
-,-,TRBV29-1,TRBJ1-1,TGCAGCGTGGGGTTAAGTAGTCTAGGTGAAGCTTTCTTT,CSVGLSSLGEAFF
few,-,TRBV27,TRBJ2-7,TGTGCCAGCGGGCGTGGCGGGGTTGGCGAGCAGTACTTC,CASGRGGVGEQYF
-,-,TRBV7-6,TRBJ2-1,TGTGCCAGCAGCCCCATGGAGGCCACAGAGCAGTTCTTC,CASSPMEATEQFF
few,TRBD2,TRBV2,TRBJ2-7,TGTGCCAGCAGGGGGCTAGCGGGAATGTACGAGCAGTACTTC,CASRGLAGMYEQYF
-,TRBD1,TRBV14,TRBJ1-1,TGTGCCAGCAGCCAAGTACGAGGACAGGGAGGGGTAGTACGCACTGAAGCTTTCTTT,CASSQVRGQGGVVRTEAFF
-,-,TRBV5-1,TRBJ1-1,TGCGCCAGCAGCTTGGAGGTTAGGGCGGCCGAAGCTTTCTTT,CASSLEVRAAEAFF
-,-,TRBV7-2,TRBJ2-7,TGTGCCAGCAAAAGGGGAGGGGGCAACGAGCAGTACTTC,CASKRGGGNEQYF
many,TRBD1,TRBV9,TRBJ2-7,TGTGCCAGCAGCGTCGGTGGGACAGTATCCGAGCAGTACTTC,CASSVGGTVSEQYF
-,-,TRBV5-1,TRBJ2-1,TGCGCCAGTAGGTACAGGAGCTCCTACAATGAGCAGTTCTTC,CASRYRSSYNEQFF
few,-,TRBV19,TRBJ2-2,TGTGCCAGTAGCCGCCGGGCTACGAACACCGGGGAGCTGTTTTTT,CASSRRATNTGELFF
few,-,TRBV20-1,TRBJ1-2,TGCAGTGGCCTTACAGAACTGGGCTATGGCTACACCTTC,CSGLTELGYGYTF
-,-,TRBV25-1,TRBJ1-2,TGTGCCAGCAGTGAATCTGGCTACAGGGCTGGCTACACCTTC,CASSESGYRAGYTF
few,-,TRBV28,TRBJ2-5,TGTGCCAGCAGTCCTGCGGGGAGTAACAGGGCGAGGGAGACCCAGTACTTC,CASSPAGSNRARETQYF
few,TRBD1,TRBV9,TRBJ2-2,TGTGCCAGCAGCGGGGGACAGGGTTATACCGGGGAGCTGTTTTTT,CASSGGQGYTGELFF
-,TRBD1,TRBV4-2,TRBJ2-4,TGTGCCAGCAGCCTTCTGACAGGGGGCCAAAACATTCAGTACTTC,CASSLLTGGQNIQYF
few,-,TRBV7-8,TRBJ1-5,TGTGCCAGCAGCTTAGTATGGTTGGGGGAGAGCAATCAGCCCCAGCATTTT,CASSLVWLGESNQPQHF
few,-,TRBV5-1,TRBJ2-1,TGCGCCAGCAGCTTGGTCGCTCCGGCCAGCAGTGAGCAGTTCTTC,CASSLVAPASSEQFF
-,-,TRBV27,TRBJ1-4,TGTGCCAGCAGTTCGCTGATTGGGGATGAAAAACTGTTTTTT,CASSSLIGDEKLFF
-,-,TRBV6-2/TRBV6-3,TRBJ2-3,TGTGCCAGCAGTTACTCAAAGGGGGGAGAGACGCAGTATTTT,CASSYSKGGETQYF
few,-,TRBV20-1,TRBJ2-7,TGCAGTGCTAGAGTACGGTACTACGAGCAGTACTTC,CSARVRYYEQYF
-,-,TRBV15,TRBJ1-1,TGTGCCACCAGCAGAGATAGTAAATTTGAGGGAAGGCACACTGAAGCTTTCTTT,CATSRDSKFEGRHTEAFF
-,-,TRBV12-3/TRBV12-4,TRBJ2-7,TGTGCCAGCAGTTTTCAGGCCTACGAGCAGTACTTC,CASSFQAYEQYF
-,TRBD2,TRBV7-2,TRBJ2-3,TGTGCCAGCAGCTTAGAGGGAATGGTAGCTAGCGGGAGACTGAATACGCAGTATTTT,CASSLEGMVASGRLNTQYF
-,-,TRBV20-1,TRBJ1-2,TGCAGTGTAACACGAGGAATGGGCGGCTACACCTTC,CSVTRGMGGYTF
few,TRBD1,TRBV7-8,TRBJ2-1,TGTGCCAGCAGCTTATGGACAGGCGCGACCTACAATGAGCAGTTCTTC,CASSLWTGATYNEQFF
many,TRBD2,TRBV9,TRBJ2-7,TGTGCCAGCAGCGCGACCGGGACTAGCGGGCCATACGAGCAGTACTTC,CASSATGTSGPYEQYF
-,-,TRBV6-5,TRBJ2-3,TGTGCCAGCGCTTTGGTCTTCGAACCCACAGATACGCAGTATTTT,CASALVFEPTDTQYF
few,TRBD2,TRBV6-2/TRBV6-3,TRBJ2-3,TGTGCCAGCAGCCTACTAGCGGGGGGACAGGGAAGCACAGATACGCAGTATTTT,CASSLLAGGQGSTDTQYF
-,-,TRBV3-1,TRBJ2-5,TGTGCCAGCAGCCAAGATTGGATTGGGGGCGGGGAGACCCAGTACTTC,CASSQDWIGGGETQYF
few,-,TRBV2,TRBJ2-7,TGTGCCAGCAGACCCACTCTCCCCTCTTACGAGCAGTACTTC,CASRPTLPSYEQYF
-,TRBD2,TRBV11-2,TRBJ2-1,TGTGCCAGCAGCCCCCCTGGGCTAGCGGGGGCCCTATGGCAGTTCTTC,CASSPPGLAGALWQFF
-,-,TRBV14,TRBJ2-7,TGTGCCAGCGCCCGGGACGGTGGGGATTACGAGCAGTACTTC,CASARDGGDYEQYF
-,-,TRBV15,TRBJ1-1,TGTGCCACCAGCAGACTCGAGGTGTCAGCTTTCTTT,CATSRLEVSAFF
-,-,TRBV6-5,TRBJ2-3,TGTGCCAGCAGTTACTCGAGGGGGACCACAGATACGCAGTATTTT,CASSYSRGTTDTQYF
-,-,TRBV7-9,TRBJ1-1,TGTGCCAGCAGCCTAGTAATACTCACAGGGGAAGCTTTCTTT,CASSLVILTGEAFF
few,-,TRBV6-1,TRBJ1-4,TGTGCCAGCAGTGAAGGCAGATTCCCTACCTGGGAAAAACTGTTTTTT,CASSEGRFPTWEKLFF